This is a list of T cell receptor beta chains from one sample in a study of cytomegalovirus exposure and HLA in healthy donors. TCRdb keeps only in-frame clones here, not all; method: immunoSEQ multiplex PCR. The sample has roughly 130,000 clones, 60% to 80% seen once. The sequencing input was PBMCs. These receptor sequences come from a woman aged 60-70 years in good health and CMV-seropositive. Both conserved end residues are part of each CDR3. The order of the fields is D gene, V gene, J gene, clone size, CDR3 protein, CDR3 DNA. The D gene is left open where the match is weak. Size is stated for part of the rows, as once, few or many counts, or as a class when the clone is expanded.

d_gene: NA
v_gene: TRBV6-1
j_gene: TRBJ1-5
abundance: NA
CDR3aa: CASRGQGLNQPQHF
CDR3nt: TGTGCCAGCAGGGGGCAGGGACTAAATCAGCCCCAGCATTTT

d_gene: NA
v_gene: TRBV7-9
j_gene: TRBJ2-7
abundance: NA
CDR3aa: CASSLTGEQYF
CDR3nt: TGTGCCAGCAGCCTCACCGGGGAGCAGTACTTC

d_gene: TRBD2
v_gene: TRBV5-6
j_gene: TRBJ2-1
abundance: NA
CDR3aa: CASSIPLTGGEQFF
CDR3nt: TGTGCCAGCAGCATCCCCCTGACGGGGGGAGAGCAGTTCTTC

d_gene: TRBD2
v_gene: TRBV4-2
j_gene: TRBJ2-7
abundance: NA
CDR3aa: CASSQTPGTSGGALYEQYF
CDR3nt: TGTGCCAGCAGCCAAACTCCCGGGACTAGCGGGGGGGCCCTCTACGAGCAGTACTTC

d_gene: NA
v_gene: TRBV6-5
j_gene: TRBJ2-7
abundance: NA
CDR3aa: CASSYAMAAGGEQYF
CDR3nt: TGTGCCAGCAGTTACGCAATGGCGGCCGGAGGGGAGCAGTACTTC

d_gene: TRBD1
v_gene: TRBV5-6
j_gene: TRBJ1-2
abundance: NA
CDR3aa: CASSPDRVYGYTF
CDR3nt: TGTGCCAGCAGCCCGGACAGGGTCTATGGCTACACCTTC

d_gene: TRBD1
v_gene: TRBV5-4
j_gene: TRBJ1-2
abundance: few
CDR3aa: CASSPGQGYGYTF
CDR3nt: TGTGCCAGCAGCCCGGGACAGGGGTATGGCTACACCTTC

d_gene: NA
v_gene: TRBV25-1
j_gene: TRBJ1-6
abundance: few
CDR3aa: CASSRGGRSSPLHF
CDR3nt: TGTGCCAGCAGTCGGGGAGGTAGAAGTTCACCCCTCCACTTT

d_gene: TRBD2
v_gene: TRBV12-5
j_gene: TRBJ2-5
abundance: NA
CDR3aa: CASATGTSGGWETRYF
CDR3nt: TGTGCTAGTGCTACCGGGACTAGCGGGGGGTGGGAGACCCGGTACTTC

d_gene: TRBD2
v_gene: TRBV6-5
j_gene: TRBJ2-3
abundance: NA
CDR3aa: CASSGGADSTDTQYF
CDR3nt: TGTGCCAGCTCCGGGGGGGCAGATAGCACAGATACGCAGTATTTT

d_gene: NA
v_gene: TRBV6-6
j_gene: TRBJ1-2
abundance: NA
CDR3aa: CASSYSTDYGYTF
CDR3nt: TGTGCCAGCAGTTACTCGACAGACTATGGCTACACCTTC

d_gene: TRBD1
v_gene: TRBV7-2
j_gene: TRBJ1-5
abundance: few
CDR3aa: CASSLAGQFNQPQHF
CDR3nt: TGTGCCAGCAGCTTAGCGGGACAGTTCAATCAGCCCCAGCATTTT

d_gene: NA
v_gene: TRBV5-4
j_gene: TRBJ1-6
abundance: NA
CDR3aa: CASSAAEHSPLHF
CDR3nt: TGTGCCAGCAGCGCAGCGGAACATTCACCCCTCCACTTT

d_gene: TRBD1
v_gene: TRBV7-6
j_gene: TRBJ2-7
abundance: few
CDR3aa: CASSSLAPPGGNEQYF
CDR3nt: TGTGCCAGCAGCTCCCTAGCTCCGCCAGGGGGCAACGAGCAGTACTTC

d_gene: NA
v_gene: TRBV7-9
j_gene: TRBJ1-4
abundance: NA
CDR3aa: CASSRAGTENEKLFF
CDR3nt: TGTGCCAGCAGTCGCGCCGGGACTGAGAATGAAAAACTGTTTTTT

d_gene: TRBD1
v_gene: TRBV15
j_gene: TRBJ1-1
abundance: NA
CDR3aa: CATSGRQGAGAEAFF
CDR3nt: TGTGCCACCAGCGGCCGACAGGGGGCCGGAGCTGAAGCTTTCTTT

d_gene: NA
v_gene: TRBV10-1
j_gene: TRBJ1-1
abundance: NA
CDR3aa: CASSESTGFTEAFF
CDR3nt: TGCGCCAGCAGTGAGTCAACAGGGTTCACTGAAGCTTTCTTT

d_gene: TRBD1
v_gene: TRBV28
j_gene: TRBJ1-2
abundance: NA
CDR3aa: CASRRTGGMGYGYTF
CDR3nt: TGTGCCAGCAGGCGGACAGGGGGCATGGGCTATGGCTACACCTTC

d_gene: TRBD1
v_gene: TRBV6-1
j_gene: TRBJ1-3
abundance: NA
CDR3aa: CASGEDRANTIYF
CDR3nt: TGTGCCAGCGGTGAGGACAGGGCCAACACCATATATTTT

d_gene: TRBD1
v_gene: TRBV6-1
j_gene: TRBJ2-1
abundance: NA
CDR3aa: CASSESPPGQPPYNEQFF
CDR3nt: TGTGCCAGCAGTGAATCCCCCCCGGGACAGCCTCCCTACAATGAGCAGTTCTTC

d_gene: NA
v_gene: TRBV2
j_gene: TRBJ1-5
abundance: few
CDR3aa: CASSEVRRYQPQHF
CDR3nt: TGTGCCAGCAGTGAAGTCCGCAGATATCAGCCCCAGCATTTT

d_gene: TRBD2
v_gene: TRBV4-1
j_gene: TRBJ2-5
abundance: NA
CDR3aa: CASGLAGGIGETQYF
CDR3nt: TGCGCCAGCGGACTAGCGGGGGGGATAGGCGAGACCCAGTACTTC

d_gene: TRBD1
v_gene: TRBV6-5
j_gene: TRBJ1-5
abundance: once
CDR3aa: CASRGQGATQPQHF
CDR3nt: TGTGCCAGCAGGGGACAGGGGGCCACTCAGCCCCAGCATTTT

d_gene: TRBD1
v_gene: TRBV5-4
j_gene: TRBJ1-4
abundance: few
CDR3aa: CASSLSTGASEKLFF
CDR3nt: TGTGCCAGCAGCTTATCCACAGGGGCCTCCGAAAAACTGTTTTTT

d_gene: TRBD2
v_gene: TRBV7-6
j_gene: TRBJ2-7
abundance: NA
CDR3aa: CASSLDRTSGGYEQYF
CDR3nt: TGTGCCAGCAGCTTAGACCGGACTAGCGGGGGGTACGAGCAGTACTTC

d_gene: TRBD1
v_gene: TRBV25-1
j_gene: TRBJ1-2
abundance: NA
CDR3aa: CATPGTGGGYTF
CDR3nt: TGTGCCACCCCCGGGACAGGGGGTGGCTACACCTTC

d_gene: NA
v_gene: TRBV4-2
j_gene: TRBJ1-2
abundance: NA
CDR3aa: CASSTPGDNYGYTF
CDR3nt: TGTGCCAGCAGCACCCCAGGGGATAACTATGGCTACACCTTC

d_gene: TRBD1
v_gene: TRBV7-9
j_gene: TRBJ1-4
abundance: NA
CDR3aa: CASSSWTGGASEKLFF
CDR3nt: TGTGCCAGCAGCTCCTGGACAGGGGGAGCTAGTGAAAAACTGTTTTTT

d_gene: NA
v_gene: TRBV4-1
j_gene: TRBJ1-2
abundance: NA
CDR3aa: CASSQVLSGTAIYGYTF
CDR3nt: TGCGCCAGCAGCCAAGTCCTAAGCGGGACCGCGATCTATGGCTACACCTTC

d_gene: TRBD1
v_gene: TRBV7-3
j_gene: TRBJ1-4
abundance: NA
CDR3aa: CASSPTGGANEKLFF
CDR3nt: TGTGCCAGCAGTCCCACAGGGGGGGCAAATGAAAAACTGTTTTTT

d_gene: NA
v_gene: TRBV5-1
j_gene: TRBJ2-3
abundance: NA
CDR3aa: CASSSGITDTQYF
CDR3nt: TGCGCCAGCAGCTCAGGGATTACAGATACGCAGTATTTT

d_gene: NA
v_gene: TRBV6-1
j_gene: TRBJ1-6
abundance: few
CDR3aa: CASSEYGQYNSPLHF
CDR3nt: TGTGCCAGCAGTGAATATGGACAATATAATTCACCCCTCCACTTT

d_gene: NA
v_gene: TRBV7-8
j_gene: TRBJ1-5
abundance: few
CDR3aa: CASSGEGPYSNQPQHF
CDR3nt: TGTGCCAGCAGCGGGGAGGGTCCGTATAGCAATCAGCCCCAGCATTTT

d_gene: NA
v_gene: TRBV15
j_gene: TRBJ1-3
abundance: few
CDR3aa: CATRTFGGGPGNTIYF
CDR3nt: TGTGCCACCAGGACGTTTGGGGGGGGGCCTGGAAACACCATATATTTT

d_gene: NA
v_gene: TRBV19
j_gene: TRBJ2-7
abundance: NA
CDR3aa: CASSMVSRRTAGYEQYF
CDR3nt: TGTGCCAGTAGTATGGTCTCGAGACGAACTGCGGGCTACGAGCAGTACTTC

d_gene: TRBD1
v_gene: TRBV9
j_gene: TRBJ1-3
abundance: NA
CDR3aa: CASSGTGDSGNTIYF
CDR3nt: TGTGCCAGCAGCGGGACAGGTGACTCTGGAAACACCATATATTTT

d_gene: NA
v_gene: TRBV6-1
j_gene: TRBJ1-4
abundance: NA
CDR3aa: CASSLGQTNEKLFF
CDR3nt: TGTGCCAGCAGTCTCGGACAGACCAATGAAAAACTGTTTTTT

d_gene: NA
v_gene: TRBV9
j_gene: TRBJ2-3
abundance: NA
CDR3aa: CASSPVGGRGTDTQYF
CDR3nt: TGTGCCAGCAGCCCTGTCGGGGGGCGCGGCACAGATACGCAGTATTTT

d_gene: NA
v_gene: TRBV9
j_gene: TRBJ2-7
abundance: NA
CDR3aa: CASSTTDSPYEQYF
CDR3nt: TGTGCCAGCAGCACCACGGACTCTCCCTACGAGCAGTACTTC

d_gene: NA
v_gene: TRBV4-1
j_gene: TRBJ1-5
abundance: NA
CDR3aa: CASSQTPDSWNQPQHF
CDR3nt: TGCGCCAGCAGCCAAACCCCGGACAGTTGGAATCAGCCCCAGCATTTT

d_gene: TRBD1
v_gene: TRBV27
j_gene: TRBJ1-2
abundance: few
CDR3aa: CASSLRQGARYTF
CDR3nt: TGTGCCAGCAGTTTAAGGCAGGGGGCCCGCTACACCTTC

d_gene: TRBD1
v_gene: TRBV29-1
j_gene: TRBJ1-6
abundance: few
CDR3aa: CSVQTGVDNSPLHF
CDR3nt: TGCAGCGTACAGACAGGGGTAGATAATTCACCCCTCCACTTT

d_gene: NA
v_gene: TRBV27
j_gene: TRBJ1-3
abundance: few
CDR3aa: CASSSKSSGNTIYF
CDR3nt: TGTGCCAGCAGTTCCAAATCCTCTGGAAACACCATATATTTT

d_gene: NA
v_gene: TRBV19
j_gene: TRBJ1-2
abundance: once
CDR3aa: CATRDFRGYTF
CDR3nt: TGTGCCACCCGGGACTTTAGGGGCTACACCTTC

d_gene: NA
v_gene: TRBV7-2
j_gene: TRBJ2-3
abundance: few
CDR3aa: CASSLVGGEVADTQYF
CDR3nt: TGTGCCAGCAGCTTAGTAGGGGGGGAGGTGGCAGATACGCAGTATTTT

d_gene: NA
v_gene: TRBV7-6
j_gene: TRBJ2-7
abundance: NA
CDR3aa: CASSVGRGAFEQYF
CDR3nt: TGTGCCAGCAGCGTAGGCAGGGGCGCTTTCGAGCAGTACTTC

d_gene: NA
v_gene: TRBV14
j_gene: TRBJ2-3
abundance: NA
CDR3aa: CASSQDRGLTVADTQYF
CDR3nt: TGTGCCAGCAGCCAAGATCGCGGACTAACGGTCGCAGATACGCAGTATTTT

d_gene: TRBD1
v_gene: TRBV18
j_gene: TRBJ1-1
abundance: NA
CDR3aa: CASSQGRQGVMNTEAFF
CDR3nt: TGTGCCAGCTCACAGGGACGGCAGGGGGTTATGAACACTGAAGCTTTCTTT

d_gene: TRBD1
v_gene: TRBV6-1
j_gene: TRBJ1-5
abundance: few
CDR3aa: CASSELAGGQGGRQPQHF
CDR3nt: TGTGCCAGCAGTGAGTTGGCCGGGGGACAGGGGGGGAGGCAGCCCCAGCATTTT

d_gene: NA
v_gene: TRBV20-1
j_gene: TRBJ1-2
abundance: NA
CDR3aa: CSALGGYGYTF
CDR3nt: TGCAGTGCCCTGGGAGGGTATGGCTACACCTTC

d_gene: NA
v_gene: TRBV5-1
j_gene: TRBJ1-2
abundance: NA
CDR3aa: CASSLGSGFDGYTF
CDR3nt: TGCGCCAGCAGCTTGGGATCAGGGTTCGATGGCTACACCTTC

d_gene: TRBD2
v_gene: TRBV5-1
j_gene: TRBJ2-5
abundance: NA
CDR3aa: CASSLAGARGETQYF
CDR3nt: TGCGCCAGCAGCTTAGCGGGGGCACGAGGGGAGACCCAGTACTTC

d_gene: NA
v_gene: TRBV7-2
j_gene: TRBJ2-2
abundance: NA
CDR3aa: CASSLEAGRELFF
CDR3nt: TGTGCCAGCAGCTTGGAAGCAGGGCGGGAGCTGTTTTTT

d_gene: NA
v_gene: TRBV9
j_gene: TRBJ2-1
abundance: NA
CDR3aa: CASSADRRGPYNEQFF
CDR3nt: TGTGCCAGCAGCGCAGATAGGCGGGGACCATACAATGAGCAGTTCTTC

d_gene: NA
v_gene: TRBV10-2
j_gene: TRBJ1-1
abundance: NA
CDR3aa: CASSEYLPRNTEAFF
CDR3nt: TGCGCCAGCAGTGAGTACCTCCCCAGGAACACTGAAGCTTTCTTT